This passage covers 17 T cell receptor beta chains from one sample sequenced in a study of T cell repertoires in aging, cancer and after chemotherapy. A mixed TRB-A/B primer pool amplified rearranged TRB by multiplex touch-down PCR. TCRdb ran MiXCR on the multiplex PCR reads and lists one entry per CDR3 protein. The sample lists about 2,200 distinct CDR3 sequences, less than 25% seen once, with 32% in the top ten. Amplification of TCR beta used genomic DNA extracted from peripheral blood. Material for sequencing was blood. The receptors were sampled from a human donor with a solid tumor.

V usage is TRBV6-1 and J usage is TRBJ2-1, with D perhaps TRBD2 (7 bases). The CDR3 consists of 15 residues. Trimming left V 5 bases short and J 5 bases short, with 16 bases between. In germline, CDR1 is MNHNS, CDR2 SASEGT. The CDR3 sequence: CASSSRGPDHNEQFF. The DNA of the CDR3 is TGTGCCAGCAGTTCGCGGGGGCCGGATCACAATGAGCAGTTCTTC.

This clonotype is medium-sized (0.01 to 0.1%) by share. V is TRBV6-5 and J is TRBJ1-1; D perhaps matches TRBD1 (5 bases). Trimming removed 2 bases at V and 1 base at J, with 8 bases between. Germline V lookup: CDR1 MNHEY, CDR2 SVGAGI. The CDR3 is made up of 14 amino acids. CDR3 bases: TGTGCCAGCAGTTACGGGGGAGCGAACACTGAAGCTTTCTTT. Its protein product is CASSYGGANTEAFF.

In the case of this clonotype: This sequence may be a read error, since a much larger clone differs from it by one base. The genes are TRBV20-1 and TRBJ1-2, with a tentative D call TRBD1 (5 bases). Germline CDR1 DFQATT, CDR2 SNEGSKA (reference sequence). The CDR3 spans 13 residues. The CDR3 here is CSARDQGFYSYTF. The DNA for the CDR3 is TGCAGTGCTAGAGATCAGGGTTTCTATAGCTACACCTTC.

The chain uses TRBV7-9 and TRBJ1-4; unclear D gene. The germline V gene has CDR1 SEHNR and CDR2 FQNEAQ (reference sequence). Trimming removed 1 base at V and 6 bases at J, with 15 bases between. The length of the CDR3 is 16 residues. This CDR3 reads CASSLVVTLKYEKLFF. CDR3 in DNA: TGTGCCAGCAGCTTAGTAGTGACCCTTAAGTATGAAAAACTGTTTTTT. Full variable domain (missing parts from reference TRBV7-9 and TRBJ1-4): DTGVSQNPRHKITKRGQNVTFRCDPISEHNRLYWYRQTLGQGPEFLTYFQNEAQLEKSRLLSDRFSAERPKGSFSTLEIQRTEQGDSAMYLCASSLVVTLKYEKLFFGSGTQLSVL.

Judged by abundance, this clonotype is medium-sized. The chain uses TRBV6-2 or TRBV6-3 and TRBJ1-2, with 9 bases aligning to TRBD1. V lost 6 bases, J lost 8 bases, and 10 bases stayed unmatched. The CDR3 has 14 amino acids. CDR1 is MNHEY, CDR2 SVGEGT, per germline. This chain's CDR3 is CASRSGQGSGGYTF. The DNA for the CDR3 is TGTGCCAGCAGATCAGGACAGGGGTCGGGCGGCTACACCTTC.

The chain joins TRBV2 to TRBJ1-1; TRBD1 matches 7 bases. Germline assignment: CDR1 SNHLY and CDR2 FYNNEI. The CDR3 is 13 residues long. Unmatched junction bases numbered 2, after V lost 3 bases and J lost 4 bases. The CDR3 DNA reads as TGTGCCAGCAGTGACAGGGGGGTCACTGAAGCTTTCTTT. Protein: CASSDRGVTEAFF.

On this clonotype itself: This may be a read error: a much more frequent sequence differs by one nucleotide. The rearrangement joins TRBV19 to TRBJ1-2, with TRBD1 matching over 7 bases. The junction had 7 bases not matched to a gene; V was cut back by 4 bases and J by 8 bases. CDR3 size: 13 residues. Germline assignment: CDR1 LNHDA and CDR2 SQIVND (reference sequence). This CDR3 reads CASSKGGAWGYTF. DNA of the CDR3: TGTGCCAGTAGTAAAGGGGGCGCTTGGGGCTACACCTTC.

This clonotype is medium-sized by share. The DNA for the CDR3 is TGTGCCAGCACCATGGGACAGGGTGGTGGCTACACCTTC. Protein product: CASTMGQGGGYTF. This rearrangement joins TRBV5-4 to TRBJ1-2; 9 positions agree with TRBD1. CDR1 is SGHNT and CDR2 is YYREEE in the germline V gene (reference sequence). The CDR3 loop spans 13 amino acids. Trimming took 6 bases from V and 7 from J; bases not matched to a gene: 7.

A word on this clonotype: A junction end diverges from the germline sequence, so it may reflect a read error. This chain joins TRBV5-6 and TRBJ2-4, with D uncertain. CDR3 length: 16 residues. The germline V gene has CDR1 SGHDT and CDR2 YYEEEE. CDR3 sequence reads: CAISLALFMSKNIQYF. The CDR3 DNA follows: TGTGCCATCAGCTTGGCACTATTTATGTCCAAAAACATTCAGTACTTC.

This clonotype ranks as hyperexpanded. V usage is TRBV6-5 and J usage is TRBJ1-2; D is undetermined. Looked up from germline, CDR1 is MNHEY and CDR2 is SVGAGI. The V end lost 5 bases, the J end lost 4 bases, and 14 bases lay between the germline ends. This CDR3 is built from 14 residues. The chain's CDR3 is CASSPSDVSYGYTF. The CDR3, as DNA: TGTGCCAGCAGTCCCTCGGACGTGAGCTATGGCTACACCTTC.

This clonotype is medium-sized (0.01 to 0.1%) within its sample. This rearrangement joins TRBV18 to TRBJ2-7; possible D gene TRBD1, 6 bases. The CDR3 consists of 16 residues. V was clipped by 2 bases and J by 3 bases, with 17 bases between them. Germline V gives CDR1 KGHSH, CDR2 LQKENI. CDR3 protein: CASSPNAPGQNYEQYF. The CDR3 region has the DNA TGTGCCAGCTCACCAAACGCCCCCGGACAGAACTACGAGCAGTACTTC.

The CDR3 DNA reads TGTGCCAGCAGCCAAGACCGGGCGGGGGGCGCGGATGAGCAGTTCTTC. Residues: CASSQDRAGGADEQFF. The gene calls are TRBV4-2 and TRBJ2-1, with TRBD2 matching 8 bases. Germline V lookup: CDR1 LGHNA, CDR2 YNFKEQ. Trimming cost V 0 bases and J 8 bases; bases outside gene matches: 9. This CDR3 region has 16 residues.

This clonotype was detected only a few times. The V call is TRBV11-2, the J call TRBJ1-6; TRBD1 matches at 8 bases. This CDR3 has 15 amino acids. CDR1 and CDR2 from the germline V gene are SGHAT and FQNNGV. Unmatched junction bases numbered 5, after V lost 5 bases and J lost 5 bases. As DNA, the CDR3 is TGTGCCAGCAGCCTCCGGGGACAGGATAATTCACCCCTCCACTTT. It codes for CASSLRGQDNSPLHF.

CDR3 residues: CASSLRQGFNSPLHF. CDR3 coding DNA: TGTGCCAGCTCACTACGACAGGGTTTCAATTCACCCCTCCACTTT. This chain connects TRBV18 to TRBJ1-6; TRBD1 agrees at 7 bases. Germline V gives CDR1 KGHSH, CDR2 LQKENI. This CDR3 has 15 residues. V lost 4 bases and J lost 7; bases outside the gene matches: 7. The full variable domain, with the rest looked up from reference TRBV18 and TRBJ1-6, is NAGVMQNPRHLVRRRGQEARLRCSPMKGHSHVYWYRQLPEEGLKFMVYLQKENIIDESGMPKERFSAEFPKEGPSILRIQQVVRGDSAAYFCASSLRQGFNSPLHFGNGTRLTVT.

This clonotype was counted only a few times. This chain joins TRBV5-1 and TRBJ2-7; D remains ambiguous. The germline gives CDR1 SGHRS, CDR2 YFSETQ. The CDR3 consists of 12 residues. Trimming took 1 base from V and 5 from J, leaving 7 bases between them. The CDR3 nucleotides read TGCGCCAGCAGCTTGTATCCCAACGAGCAGTACTTC. This translates into CASSLYPNEQYF.

This clonotype ranks as medium-sized. The chain has TRBV4-3 and TRBJ1-2, with D possibly being TRBD1 (5 bases). Trimming stripped 0 bases from V and 4 bases from J, with 12 bases between. Per the germline V gene, CDR1 is LGHNA and CDR2 is YSLEER. CDR3 length equals 15 residues. CDR3 amino acids: CASSQDQQAFYGYTF. The CDR3 DNA sequence: TGCGCCAGCAGCCAAGATCAACAGGCCTTCTATGGCTACACCTTC.

The CDR3 nucleotides are TGTGCCAGCAGGTGGGCTAGCGGGGGGAATGAGCAGTACTTC. This codes for CASRWASGGNEQYF. The chain joins TRBV12-3 or TRBV12-4 to TRBJ2-7; 11 bases line up with TRBD2. CDR3 length: 14 amino acids. The junction had 8 bases not matched to a gene; V was cut back by 6 bases and J by 7 bases.